Listed below are T cell receptor beta chains from one sample, sequenced in a study of human T cells and chemical hapten exposure. TCRdb reprocessed the RACE reads with MiXCR, giving one entry per CDR3 protein. The table has 300,000 to 450,000 distinct CDR3 sequences, 4% to 6% seen once. The sample here was whole blood, taken in connection with sensitization to the hapten diphenylcyclopropenone (DPC). The receptor source for this set is a woman between 45 and 65 years old with alopecia areata. Some clones in this sample may be carry-over from other donors' samples. Each CDR3 is given with its conserved first and last residue. A D gene is named only where the DNA matches it firmly. Only some rows state a clone size, as once, few, many or a class for expanded clones.

j_call: TRBJ1-1; d_call: -; v_call: TRBV29-1; clone_size: many; cdr3_aa: CSAAPGGTEAFF; cdr3_nt: TGCAGCGCCGCTCCCGGGGGGACTGAAGCTTTCTTT
j_call: TRBJ2-7; d_call: TRBD1; v_call: TRBV29-1; clone_size: -; cdr3_aa: CSVSGTGGGEQYF; cdr3_nt: TGCAGCGTTTCCGGGACAGGGGGCGGCGAGCAGTACTTC
j_call: TRBJ1-1; d_call: -; v_call: TRBV4-2; clone_size: -; cdr3_aa: CASNQQGWGTEAFF; cdr3_nt: TGTGCCAGCAATCAACAGGGCTGGGGCACTGAAGCTTTCTTT
j_call: TRBJ2-2; d_call: TRBD1; v_call: TRBV5-1; clone_size: -; cdr3_aa: CASSLAATGTGELFF; cdr3_nt: TGCGCCAGCAGCTTGGCCGCGACAGGGACCGGGGAGCTGTTTTTT
j_call: TRBJ1-2; d_call: -; v_call: TRBV10-3; clone_size: few; cdr3_aa: CAISEPARTVGYTF; cdr3_nt: TGTGCCATCAGTGAGCCCGCCAGGACAGTTGGCTACACCTTC
j_call: TRBJ2-7; d_call: -; v_call: TRBV5-1; clone_size: few; cdr3_aa: CASAAVMWRTEQYF; cdr3_nt: TGCGCCAGCGCGGCGGTTATGTGGAGGACAGAGCAGTACTTC
j_call: TRBJ1-5; d_call: TRBD1; v_call: TRBV15; clone_size: -; cdr3_aa: CATSGEQGTVNQPQHF; cdr3_nt: TGTGCCACCAGCGGGGAACAGGGGACAGTTAATCAGCCCCAGCATTTT
j_call: TRBJ1-6; d_call: -; v_call: TRBV7-2; clone_size: many; cdr3_aa: CASSLEAGRSPLHF; cdr3_nt: TGTGCCAGCAGCTTAGAGGCGGGGCGGTCACCCCTCCACTTT
j_call: TRBJ1-1; d_call: -; v_call: TRBV28; clone_size: many; cdr3_aa: CASKLKNTEAFF; cdr3_nt: TGTGCCAGCAAATTGAAGAACACTGAAGCTTTCTTT
j_call: TRBJ2-5; d_call: TRBD2; v_call: TRBV29-1; clone_size: few; cdr3_aa: CSVGGTSGKPPSETQYF; cdr3_nt: TGCAGCGTTGGCGGGACTAGCGGGAAGCCACCAAGCGAGACCCAGTACTTC
j_call: TRBJ1-1; d_call: -; v_call: TRBV6-2/TRBV6-3; clone_size: -; cdr3_aa: CASIGRDGTEAFF; cdr3_nt: TGTGCCAGCATAGGCAGGGATGGGACTGAAGCTTTCTTT
j_call: TRBJ1-2; d_call: TRBD1; v_call: TRBV7-9; clone_size: many; cdr3_aa: CASSRDSTYGYTF; cdr3_nt: TGTGCCAGCAGCCGGGACAGCACCTATGGCTACACCTTC
j_call: TRBJ2-4; d_call: -; v_call: TRBV12-3/TRBV12-4; clone_size: few; cdr3_aa: CASSGLGKNIQYF; cdr3_nt: TGTGCCAGCAGTGGGTTGGGCAAAAACATTCAGTACTTC
j_call: TRBJ2-1; d_call: TRBD2; v_call: TRBV7-9; clone_size: -; cdr3_aa: CACSPPGAGGQPSYNEQFF; cdr3_nt: TGTGCCTGCAGCCCCCCGGGAGCGGGGGGCCAACCGTCCTACAATGAGCAGTTCTTC
j_call: TRBJ1-4; d_call: -; v_call: TRBV25-1; clone_size: many; cdr3_aa: CASQPHPGQINEKLFF; cdr3_nt: TGTGCCAGTCAACCCCACCCGGGACAAATCAATGAAAAACTGTTTTTT
j_call: TRBJ1-1; d_call: -; v_call: TRBV12-3/TRBV12-4; clone_size: many; cdr3_aa: CASSPSQGNTEAFF; cdr3_nt: TGTGCCAGCAGTCCATCCCAGGGGAACACTGAAGCTTTCTTT
j_call: TRBJ2-7; d_call: TRBD2; v_call: TRBV7-9; clone_size: few; cdr3_aa: CASSASGGYEQYF; cdr3_nt: TGTGCCAGCAGCGCTAGCGGGGGCTACGAGCAGTACTTC
j_call: TRBJ1-6; d_call: -; v_call: TRBV5-1; clone_size: -; cdr3_aa: CASSPSPGSNSPLHF; cdr3_nt: TGCGCCAGCAGCCCTAGTCCAGGGTCGAATTCACCCCTCCACTTT
j_call: TRBJ1-1; d_call: -; v_call: TRBV3-1; clone_size: many; cdr3_aa: CASSQGIRGEAFF; cdr3_nt: TGTGCCAGCAGCCAAGGGATTCGGGGGGAGGCTTTCTTT
j_call: TRBJ2-7; d_call: -; v_call: TRBV6-5; clone_size: many; cdr3_aa: CASSPSGVPSEQYF; cdr3_nt: TGTGCCAGCAGTCCCTCGGGGGTTCCCTCCGAGCAGTACTTC
j_call: TRBJ2-3; d_call: -; v_call: TRBV9; clone_size: -; cdr3_aa: CASSDSPQGDTQYF; cdr3_nt: TGTGCCAGCAGCGACTCCCCCCAAGGCGATACGCAGTATTTT
j_call: TRBJ1-4; d_call: TRBD1; v_call: TRBV7-6; clone_size: -; cdr3_aa: CASSLSTGAEKLLF; cdr3_nt: TGTGCCAGCAGCTTAAGTACAGGGGCTGAAAAACTGTTATTT
j_call: TRBJ2-5; d_call: TRBD2; v_call: TRBV5-1; clone_size: few; cdr3_aa: CASREGSGGPETQYF; cdr3_nt: TGCGCCAGCCGCGAGGGTAGCGGGGGCCCAGAGACCCAGTACTTC
j_call: TRBJ1-5; d_call: -; v_call: TRBV12-3/TRBV12-4; clone_size: -; cdr3_aa: CASSPQGIQGNQPQHF; cdr3_nt: TGTGCCAGCAGTCCACAGGGAATACAGGGCAATCAGCCCCAGCATTTT
j_call: TRBJ1-3; d_call: -; v_call: TRBV12-3/TRBV12-4; clone_size: -; cdr3_aa: CASSSGVGSGNTIYF; cdr3_nt: TGTGCCAGCAGTTCAGGGGTCGGCTCTGGAAACACCATATATTTT
j_call: TRBJ2-5; d_call: TRBD1; v_call: TRBV6-6; clone_size: few; cdr3_aa: CASSYSAGLGTGGTQYF; cdr3_nt: TGTGCCAGCAGTTATTCCGCGGGACTAGGGACAGGGGGAACCCAGTACTTC
j_call: TRBJ2-6; d_call: -; v_call: TRBV29-1; clone_size: few; cdr3_aa: CSVYSAGANVLTF; cdr3_nt: TGCAGCGTGTACAGTGCGGGGGCCAACGTCCTGACTTTC
j_call: TRBJ2-5; d_call: TRBD2; v_call: TRBV5-1; clone_size: many; cdr3_aa: CASSLRRGGTLETQYF; cdr3_nt: TGCGCCAGCAGCTTGCGGCGGGGGGGAACATTGGAGACCCAGTACTTC
j_call: TRBJ2-6; d_call: -; v_call: TRBV20-1; clone_size: few; cdr3_aa: CSARDLARRSGANVLTF; cdr3_nt: TGCAGTGCTAGAGATCTTGCGAGGCGGTCGGGGGCCAACGTCCTGACTTTC
j_call: TRBJ2-3; d_call: TRBD2; v_call: TRBV7-9; clone_size: -; cdr3_aa: CASSSSLGLAGGRTDTQYF; cdr3_nt: TGTGCCAGCAGCTCCTCCCTCGGACTAGCGGGGGGACGCACAGATACGCAGTATTTT
j_call: TRBJ1-5; d_call: -; v_call: TRBV28; clone_size: many; cdr3_aa: CASSLRRYSNQPQHF; cdr3_nt: TGTGCCAGCAGTTTACGACGGTATAGCAATCAGCCCCAGCATTTT
j_call: TRBJ2-3; d_call: -; v_call: TRBV5-6; clone_size: -; cdr3_aa: CASSQSSDTQYF; cdr3_nt: TGTGCCAGCAGCCAGAGCTCCGATACGCAGTATTTT
j_call: TRBJ1-6; d_call: -; v_call: TRBV14; clone_size: many; cdr3_aa: CASSQMGNSPLHF; cdr3_nt: TGTGCCAGCAGCCAAATGGGTAATTCACCCCTCCACTTT
j_call: TRBJ2-2; d_call: -; v_call: TRBV20-1; clone_size: -; cdr3_aa: CSARIRGTGELFF; cdr3_nt: TGCAGTGCTAGAATCCGGGGCACCGGGGAGCTGTTTTTT
j_call: TRBJ1-5; d_call: TRBD1; v_call: TRBV6-1; clone_size: -; cdr3_aa: CASSYRGAQPQHF; cdr3_nt: TGTGCCAGCAGTTACAGGGGAGCTCAGCCCCAGCATTTT
j_call: TRBJ2-3; d_call: TRBD2; v_call: TRBV20-1; clone_size: few; cdr3_aa: CSARDISGDSSTDTQYF; cdr3_nt: TGCAGTGCTAGAGATATTAGCGGGGATTCTAGCACAGATACGCAGTATTTT
j_call: TRBJ1-4; d_call: -; v_call: TRBV9; clone_size: -; cdr3_aa: CASSSRDGETNEKLFF; cdr3_nt: TGTGCCAGCAGCTCTAGGGACGGCGAAACTAATGAAAAACTGTTTTTT
j_call: TRBJ1-3; d_call: -; v_call: TRBV15; clone_size: many; cdr3_aa: CATSRDLKGGSGNTIYF; cdr3_nt: TGTGCCACCAGCAGAGATCTGAAAGGGGGGTCTGGAAACACCATATATTTT
j_call: TRBJ1-4; d_call: -; v_call: TRBV5-6; clone_size: -; cdr3_aa: CASSLGTSGDEKLFF; cdr3_nt: TGTGCCAGCAGCTTAGGGACTTCAGGAGATGAAAAACTGTTTTTT
j_call: TRBJ1-5; d_call: -; v_call: TRBV12-3/TRBV12-4; clone_size: many; cdr3_aa: CASSGANRGNQPQHF; cdr3_nt: TGTGCCAGCAGTGGAGCTAACAGGGGCAATCAGCCCCAGCATTTT
j_call: TRBJ1-2; d_call: TRBD1; v_call: TRBV12-3/TRBV12-4; clone_size: -; cdr3_aa: CASSRGQGAFGYTF; cdr3_nt: TGTGCCAGCAGCCGAGGACAGGGGGCTTTTGGCTACACCTTC